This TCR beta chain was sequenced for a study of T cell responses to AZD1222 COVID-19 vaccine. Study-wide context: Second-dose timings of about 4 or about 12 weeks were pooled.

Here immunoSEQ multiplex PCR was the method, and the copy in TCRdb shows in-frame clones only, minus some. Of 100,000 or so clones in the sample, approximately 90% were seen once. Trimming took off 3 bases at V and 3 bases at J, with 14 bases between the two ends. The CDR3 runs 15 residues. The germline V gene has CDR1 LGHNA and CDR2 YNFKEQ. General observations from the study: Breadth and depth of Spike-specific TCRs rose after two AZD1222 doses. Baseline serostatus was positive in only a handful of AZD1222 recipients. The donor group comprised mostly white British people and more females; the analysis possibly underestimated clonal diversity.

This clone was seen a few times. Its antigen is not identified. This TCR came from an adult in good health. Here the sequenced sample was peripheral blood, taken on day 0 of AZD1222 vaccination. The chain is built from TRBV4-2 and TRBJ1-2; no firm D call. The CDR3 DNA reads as TGTGCCAGCAGCCACGGACGGACCCTAGACTATGGCTACACCTTC. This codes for CASSHGRTLDYGYTF.